The sequence of this T cell receptor beta chain was determined in a study of cytomegalovirus exposure and HLA in healthy donors. The wider study: An earlier analysis found 95 million to 140 million unique TCR beta sequences from 200 million or so T cells. General study points: Sequencing depth roughly uniform across donors was assumed in presence/absence analyses.

A multiplex PCR was run with 60 Vbeta primers and 13 Jbeta primers. The assay was immunoSEQ multiplex PCR, and TCRdb's table has in-frame clones only and misses some. The sample includes roughly 150,000 clones, nearly 80% of them seen just once. Comments on this clone: Antigen: not known.

The TCR comes from a male donor in good health and CMV-seronegative. Sample: PBMCs.

CDR3 loop: CASTWDSNEQFF. For the CDR3, the DNA is TGTGCCAGCACCTGGGACAGTAATGAGCAGTTCTTC. V and J are TRBV5-4 and TRBJ2-1, with 7 bases fitting TRBD1. With V trimmed by 6 bases and J by 7 bases, 4 bases remained unmatched. Germline V gene sequence: CDR1 SGHNT, CDR2 YYREEE (reference sequence). The CDR3 loop spans 12 amino acids.